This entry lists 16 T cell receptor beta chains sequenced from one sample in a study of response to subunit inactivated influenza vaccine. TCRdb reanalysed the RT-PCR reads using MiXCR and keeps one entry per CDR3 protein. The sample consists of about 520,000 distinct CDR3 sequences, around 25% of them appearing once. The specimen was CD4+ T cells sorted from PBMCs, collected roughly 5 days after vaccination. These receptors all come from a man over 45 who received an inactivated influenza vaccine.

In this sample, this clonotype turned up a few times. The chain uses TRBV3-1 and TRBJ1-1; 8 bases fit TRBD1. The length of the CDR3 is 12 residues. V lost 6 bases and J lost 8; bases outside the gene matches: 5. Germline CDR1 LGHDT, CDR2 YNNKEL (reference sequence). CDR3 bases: TGTGCCAGCAGACGACAGGGGTCCGAAGCTTTCTTT. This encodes CASRRQGSEAFF.

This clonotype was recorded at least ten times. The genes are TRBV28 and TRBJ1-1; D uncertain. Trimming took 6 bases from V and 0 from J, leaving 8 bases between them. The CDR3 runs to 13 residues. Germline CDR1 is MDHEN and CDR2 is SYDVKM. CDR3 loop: CASSPALNTEAFF. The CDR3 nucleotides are TGTGCCAGCAGCCCCGCTTTGAACACTGAAGCTTTCTTT.

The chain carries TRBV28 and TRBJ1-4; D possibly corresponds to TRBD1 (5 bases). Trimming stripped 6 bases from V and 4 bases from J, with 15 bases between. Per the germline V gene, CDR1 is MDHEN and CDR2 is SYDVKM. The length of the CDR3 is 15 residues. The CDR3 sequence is CASSSIWDGNEKLFF. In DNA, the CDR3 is TGTGCCAGCAGCTCTATATGGGACGGTAATGAAAAACTGTTTTTT.

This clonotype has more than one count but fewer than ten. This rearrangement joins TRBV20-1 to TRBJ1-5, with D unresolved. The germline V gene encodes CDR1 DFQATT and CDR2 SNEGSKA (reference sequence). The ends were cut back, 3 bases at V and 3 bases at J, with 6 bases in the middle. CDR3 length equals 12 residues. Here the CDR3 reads CSARAANQPQHF. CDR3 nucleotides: TGCAGTGCTAGGGCGGCCAATCAGCCCCAGCATTTT.

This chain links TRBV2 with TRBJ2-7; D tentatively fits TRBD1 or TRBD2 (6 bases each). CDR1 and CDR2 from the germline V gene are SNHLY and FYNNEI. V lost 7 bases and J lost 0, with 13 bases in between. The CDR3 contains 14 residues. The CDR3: CASMPGAASYEQYF. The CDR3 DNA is TGTGCCAGCATGCCGGGGGCCGCCTCCTACGAGCAGTACTTC.

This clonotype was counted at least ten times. The CDR3 loop is CASGTGREQFF. The CDR3 DNA is TGTGCCAGCGGTACAGGGCGTGAGCAGTTCTTC. The V call is TRBV12-3 or TRBV12-4, the J call TRBJ2-1; weak D call: TRBD1 (6 bases). The CDR3 consists of 11 residues. The V gene lost 8 bases and the J gene lost 9 bases, with 11 bases spanning the gap.

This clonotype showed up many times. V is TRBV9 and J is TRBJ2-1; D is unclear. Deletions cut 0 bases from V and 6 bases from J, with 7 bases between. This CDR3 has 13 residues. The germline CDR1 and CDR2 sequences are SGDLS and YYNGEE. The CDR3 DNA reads TGTGCCAGCAGCGTAGGTAGCCTCAATGAGCAGTTCTTC. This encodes CASSVGSLNEQFF.

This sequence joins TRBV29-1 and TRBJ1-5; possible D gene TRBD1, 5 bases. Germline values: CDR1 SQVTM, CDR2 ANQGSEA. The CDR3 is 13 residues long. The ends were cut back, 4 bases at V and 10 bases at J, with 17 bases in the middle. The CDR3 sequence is CSVGVGTGGPQHF. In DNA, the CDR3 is TGCAGCGTTGGAGTTGGGACCGGAGGACCCCAGCATTTT. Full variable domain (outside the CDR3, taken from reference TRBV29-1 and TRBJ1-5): SAVISQKPSRDICQRGTSLTIQCQVDSQVTMMFWYRQQPGQSLTLIATANQGSEATYESGFVIDKFPISRPNLTFSTLTVSNMSPEDSSIYLCSVGVGTGGPQHFGDGTRLSIL.

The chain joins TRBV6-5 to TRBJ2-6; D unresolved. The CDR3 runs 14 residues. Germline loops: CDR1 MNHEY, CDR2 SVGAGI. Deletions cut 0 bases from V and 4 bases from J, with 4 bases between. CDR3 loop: CASSYSLGANVLTF. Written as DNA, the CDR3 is TGTGCCAGCAGTTACTCTTTAGGGGCCAACGTCCTGACTTTC.

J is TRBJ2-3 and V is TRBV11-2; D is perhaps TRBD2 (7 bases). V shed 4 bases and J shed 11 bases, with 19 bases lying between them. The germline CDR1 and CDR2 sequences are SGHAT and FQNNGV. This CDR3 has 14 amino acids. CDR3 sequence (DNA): TGTGCCAGCAGCTCCTCGGGGGGCGGGAGTTTGCAGTATTTT. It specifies CASSSSGGGSLQYF.

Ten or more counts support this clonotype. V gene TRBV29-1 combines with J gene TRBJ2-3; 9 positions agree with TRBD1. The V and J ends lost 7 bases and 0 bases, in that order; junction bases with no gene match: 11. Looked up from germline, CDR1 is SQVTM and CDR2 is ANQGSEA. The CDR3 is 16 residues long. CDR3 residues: CSARGKGQGSTDTQYF. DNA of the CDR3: TGCAGCGCGCGAGGAAAGGGACAGGGAAGCACAGATACGCAGTATTTT.

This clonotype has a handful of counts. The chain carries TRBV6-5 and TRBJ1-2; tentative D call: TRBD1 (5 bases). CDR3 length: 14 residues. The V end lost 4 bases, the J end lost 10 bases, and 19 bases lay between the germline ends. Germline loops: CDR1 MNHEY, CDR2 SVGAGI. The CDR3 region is CASSSRGSLGDYTF. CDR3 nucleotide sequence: TGTGCCAGCAGTTCCCGGGGGTCCTTAGGCGACTACACCTTC.

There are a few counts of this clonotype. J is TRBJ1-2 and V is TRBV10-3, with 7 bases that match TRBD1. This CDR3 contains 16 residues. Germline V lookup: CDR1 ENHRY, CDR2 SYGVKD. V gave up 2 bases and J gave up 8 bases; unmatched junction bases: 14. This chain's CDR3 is CAISEIGQVLLGGYTF. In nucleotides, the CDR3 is TGTGCCATCAGTGAGATAGGACAGGTCCTTCTGGGAGGCTACACCTTC.

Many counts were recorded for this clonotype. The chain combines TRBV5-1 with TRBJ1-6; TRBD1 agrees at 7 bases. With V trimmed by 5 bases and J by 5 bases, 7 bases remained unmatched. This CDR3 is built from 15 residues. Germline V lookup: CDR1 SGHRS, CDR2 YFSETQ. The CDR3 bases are TGCGCCAGCAGACGAACCGGGACAGATAATTCACCCCTCCACTTT. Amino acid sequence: CASRRTGTDNSPLHF.

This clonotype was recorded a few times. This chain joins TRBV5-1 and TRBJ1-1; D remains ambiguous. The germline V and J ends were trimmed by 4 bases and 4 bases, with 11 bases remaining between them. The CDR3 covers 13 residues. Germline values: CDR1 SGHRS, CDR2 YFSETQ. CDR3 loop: CASSPEGFTEAFF. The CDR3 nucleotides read TGCGCCAGCAGCCCCGAGGGTTTCACTGAAGCTTTCTTT.

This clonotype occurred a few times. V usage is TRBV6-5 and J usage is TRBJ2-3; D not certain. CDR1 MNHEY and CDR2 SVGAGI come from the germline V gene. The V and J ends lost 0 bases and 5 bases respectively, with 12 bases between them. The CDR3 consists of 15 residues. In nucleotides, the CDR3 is TGTGCCAGCAGTTACTCGGGTGATTGGATAGATACGCAGTATTTT. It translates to CASSYSGDWIDTQYF.